This T cell receptor (beta chain) comes out of a study of human T cells and chemical hapten exposure. Study information: For sensitization, 2% DPC was applied to a 2 cm by 2 cm patch of upper inner arm skin.

What the library attached to individual cDNA molecules were unique molecular identifiers. Each CDR3 protein is one row after TCRdb ran MiXCR on the RACE reads. The table lists 35,000 to 45,000 distinct CDR3 sequences, 8% to 9% of them singletons. This clonotype was seen a few times. Antigen specificity is unknown. Time point meaning: patch test 2, 6 weeks after DPC sensitization. This sample's treatment: therapeutic diphenylcyclopropenone sensitization with weekly scalp DPC. Alopecia patients between 18 and 70 years old and suitable for DPC were used as donors. CDR1 and CDR2 from the germline V gene are KGHDR and SFDVKD. V dropped 2 bases and J dropped 2 bases, with 8 bases sitting between them. The CDR3 totals 14 residues. Findings of the study overall: In comparison with controls, expanded TCRs gave rise to a significantly larger number of large CDR3 similarity clusters.

The material sequenced was whole blood, taken in connection with sensitization to the hapten diphenylcyclopropenone (DPC). The V and J genes are TRBV24-1 and TRBJ1-2, with D possibly being TRBD1 (6 bases). The TCR comes from a woman aged 40 to 50 with alopecia areata. Some clones in this sample may be carry-over from other donors' samples. CDR3 sequence: CATSDSQGNYGYTF. Here the CDR3 DNA reads TGTGCCACCAGTGATTCGCAGGGGAACTATGGCTACACCTTC.